Here is one TCR beta chain with its context. CDR1 and CDR2 from the germline V gene are SNHLY and FYNNEI. The CDR3 is made up of 12 amino acids. Trimming took 6 bases from V and 6 from J, leaving 12 bases between them. This entry belongs to a study of shared clonotypes between healthy human individuals. About the research overall: The plates for each donor numbered three CD4 naive, three CD4 memory, two CD8 naive and one CD8 memory.

Clones were sequenced by immunoSEQ multiplex PCR, and TCRdb holds only the in-frame ones, with some missing. This table holds roughly 400,000 clones, around 96% found once. The sample comprised memory CD8+ T cells sorted from blood. Subset indicated: CD45RO+ cells pooled with CCR7-negative TemRA cells. J is TRBJ2-7 and V is TRBV2; D possibly corresponds to TRBD1 (6 bases). The clonotype originates from a man in his thirties or forties in good health. The CDR3 is CASSPQGIEQYF. CDR3 nucleotide sequence: TGTGCCAGCAGCCCTCAGGGGATCGAGCAGTACTTC. The whole variable domain, remainder taken from reference TRBV2 and TRBJ2-7, is EPEVTQTPSHQVTQMGQEVILRCVPISNHLYFYWYRQILGQKVEFLVSFYNNEISEKSEIFDDQFSVERPDGSNFTLKIRSTKLEDSAMYFCASSPQGIEQYFGPGTRLTVT.